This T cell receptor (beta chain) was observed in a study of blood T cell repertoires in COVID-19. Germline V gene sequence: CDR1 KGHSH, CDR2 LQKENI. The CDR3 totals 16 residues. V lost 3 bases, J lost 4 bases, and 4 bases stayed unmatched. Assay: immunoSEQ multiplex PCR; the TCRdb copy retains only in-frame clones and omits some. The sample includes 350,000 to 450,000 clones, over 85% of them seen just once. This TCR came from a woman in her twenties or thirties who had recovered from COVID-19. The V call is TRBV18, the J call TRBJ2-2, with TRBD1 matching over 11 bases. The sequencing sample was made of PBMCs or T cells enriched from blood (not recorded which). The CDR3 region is CASSPLGQGATGELFF. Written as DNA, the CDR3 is TGTGCCAGCTCACCCCTAGGACAGGGGGCCACCGGGGAGCTGTTTTTT. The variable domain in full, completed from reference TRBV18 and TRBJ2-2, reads NAGVMQNPRHLVRRRGQEARLRCSPMKGHSHVYWYRQLPEEGLKFMVYLQKENIIDESGMPKERFSAEFPKEGPSILRIQQVVRGDSAAYFCASSPLGQGATGELFFGEGSRLTVL.